The subject of this entry is one TCR beta chain. Its specificity is unknown. This sample is part of a study of post-analysis software for immune sequencing data. Study-wide results and limits: A few TRBV segments (TRBV5-6, TRBV5-1 and TRBV20-1 among them) occurred more frequently in patients than in controls. The F measure placed samples prepared in the same batch into strongly shared clusters. Comparison with controls showed significantly lower normalized Chao1 diversity in multiple sclerosis patients.

Tagging with unique molecular identifiers was a feature of the TCR beta cDNA libraries. MiXCR, run by TCRdb on the PCR reads, gives a single entry per CDR3 protein. The sample carries some 690,000 distinct CDR3 sequences, about 60% recorded once. The CDR3 is made up of 15 amino acids. Trimming took 3 bases from V and 5 from J; bases not matched to a gene: 12. Per germline, CDR1 SQVTM and CDR2 ANQGSEA. The V and J genes are TRBV29-1 and TRBJ2-5, with TRBD1 identical over 7 bases. The sample comprised blood. The origin of this receptor is a girl aged 2 to 9 with multiple sclerosis. CDR3 DNA: TGCAGCGTTGATCCCGGGCAGGGGGTAGGGGAGACCCAGTACTTC. It encodes CSVDPGQGVGETQYF. The variable domain in full, completed from reference TRBV29-1 and TRBJ2-5, reads SAVISQKPSRDICQRGTSLTIQCQVDSQVTMMFWYRQQPGQSLTLIATANQGSEATYESGFVIDKFPISRPNLTFSTLTVSNMSPEDSSIYLCSVDPGQGVGETQYFGPGTRLLVL.